This T cell receptor beta chain was captured by sequencing in a study of PD-1 blockade in mismatch repair-deficient tumors. Study-level information: All were previously treated, progressing patients with about twelve mismatch repair-deficient cancer types.

Study conclusions and caveats: Tumor-resident clones, often undetectable pretreatment in blood, expanded then contracted after pembrolizumab.

TCR sequencing covered a few patients who responded to pembrolizumab. The CDR3 runs 14 residues. Germline values: CDR1 SGHNT, CDR2 YYREEE (reference sequence). The V and J ends lost 1 base and 6 bases respectively, with 10 bases between them. Remarks on this clone: The antigen remains unidentified.

The protocol was immunoSEQ multiplex PCR, while the TCRdb copy is restricted to in-frame clones and leaves out a portion. The sample holds about 100,000 clones, about four fifths seen once. The chain links TRBV5-4 to TRBJ2-2, with no clear D. The sequences come from peripheral blood, collected 36 weeks after starting pembrolizumab. This TCR was sampled from an adult with mismatch repair-deficient cancer. The CDR3 DNA reads TGTGCCAGCAGCTTGAGGCTACCCCCCGGGGAGCTGTTTTTT. This gives the protein CASSLRLPPGELFF.